This is a list of T cell receptor beta chains from one sample in a study of cytomegalovirus exposure and HLA in healthy donors. TCRdb keeps only in-frame clones here, not all; method: immunoSEQ multiplex PCR. The sample has approximately 220,000 clones; around nine tenths are singletons. Sequenced input: PBMCs. All receptors derive from a man younger than 30 in good health and CMV-seronegative. Both conserved end residues are part of each CDR3. Each record gives: CDR3 DNA, CDR3 protein, J gene, clone size, D gene, V gene. The D gene is left open where the match is weak. Where a row states a size, it is once, few, many or the class of an expanded clone; other rows omit it.

cdr3_nt: TGTGCCAGCGGTTCGGGACAGGGGGTCACCGGGGAGCTGTTTTTT
cdr3_aa: CASGSGQGVTGELFF
j_call: TRBJ2-2
clone_size: .
d_call: TRBD1
v_call: TRBV25-1

cdr3_nt: TGTGCCAGCAGCCCTCCAGGGGGCGGTGAAAAACTGTTTTTT
cdr3_aa: CASSPPGGGEKLFF
j_call: TRBJ1-4
clone_size: .
d_call: TRBD1
v_call: TRBV5-4

cdr3_nt: TGTGCCAGCACACCACGGTACTACAATGAGCAGTTCTTC
cdr3_aa: CASTPRYYNEQFF
j_call: TRBJ2-1
clone_size: .
d_call: .
v_call: TRBV2

cdr3_nt: TGTGCCAGCAGTGAGGGACTAAGTATCTTCAATGAGCAGTTCTTC
cdr3_aa: CASSEGLSIFNEQFF
j_call: TRBJ2-1
clone_size: few
d_call: TRBD2
v_call: TRBV27

cdr3_nt: TGTGCCAGCAGTTTAGGACCGGGGAGCTCTGGAAACACCATATATTTT
cdr3_aa: CASSLGPGSSGNTIYF
j_call: TRBJ1-3
clone_size: .
d_call: .
v_call: TRBV27

cdr3_nt: TGTGCCAGCAGGGGGACAGGAATTAATGAAAAACTGTTTTTT
cdr3_aa: CASRGTGINEKLFF
j_call: TRBJ1-4
clone_size: .
d_call: TRBD1
v_call: TRBV6-5

cdr3_nt: TGCGCCAGCAGTGAGTCGAAGGGAGGGGGGATCTACGAGCAGTACTTC
cdr3_aa: CASSESKGGGIYEQYF
j_call: TRBJ2-7
clone_size: .
d_call: .
v_call: TRBV10-1

cdr3_nt: TGTGCCAGCAGTGAATGGCAGGGGGAATCCTACGAGCAGTACTTC
cdr3_aa: CASSEWQGESYEQYF
j_call: TRBJ2-7
clone_size: .
d_call: TRBD1
v_call: TRBV2

cdr3_nt: TGTGCCACCAGCAGAGTTAGGACAGGGTCCCACGAGCAGTACTTC
cdr3_aa: CATSRVRTGSHEQYF
j_call: TRBJ2-7
clone_size: .
d_call: TRBD1
v_call: TRBV15

cdr3_nt: TGTGCCAGCAGCAATTCGGCGGGGTCTGAAGCTTTCTTT
cdr3_aa: CASSNSAGSEAFF
j_call: TRBJ1-1
clone_size: .
d_call: .
v_call: TRBV25-1

cdr3_nt: TGCGCCAGCAGCCAGACCCCGACAGGCAGTATCACAGATACGCAGTATTTT
cdr3_aa: CASSQTPTGSITDTQYF
j_call: TRBJ2-3
clone_size: .
d_call: .
v_call: TRBV4-1

cdr3_nt: TGTGCCAGCAGCCAAGGACAGGGACCCTACAATGAGCAGTTCTTC
cdr3_aa: CASSQGQGPYNEQFF
j_call: TRBJ2-1
clone_size: .
d_call: TRBD1
v_call: TRBV4-2

cdr3_nt: TGTGCCAGCAGCTTAGTGGGAGGAGGAGAAAATCAGCCCCAGCATTTT
cdr3_aa: CASSLVGGGENQPQHF
j_call: TRBJ1-5
clone_size: .
d_call: .
v_call: TRBV7-2

cdr3_nt: TGTGCCAGCAGCCAGGGGGCCGGGGAGCTGTTTTTT
cdr3_aa: CASSQGAGELFF
j_call: TRBJ2-2
clone_size: .
d_call: TRBD1
v_call: TRBV9

cdr3_nt: TGTGCCTGGAGTCCCTGGGGACAGGGGGTCACTGAAGCTTTCTTT
cdr3_aa: CAWSPWGQGVTEAFF
j_call: TRBJ1-1
clone_size: .
d_call: TRBD1
v_call: TRBV30

cdr3_nt: TGTGCCAGCAGGGCGGGACAGCTGGAGGGCTACACCTTC
cdr3_aa: CASRAGQLEGYTF
j_call: TRBJ1-2
clone_size: once
d_call: TRBD1
v_call: TRBV6-5

cdr3_nt: TGTGCCAGCAGCAAAAAGGGGGCGAACCAAGAGACCCAGTACTTC
cdr3_aa: CASSKKGANQETQYF
j_call: TRBJ2-5
clone_size: .
d_call: TRBD1
v_call: TRBV5-4

cdr3_nt: TGTGCCAGCAGTGAGGGCAGGGATGAAGCTTTCTTT
cdr3_aa: CASSEGRDEAFF
j_call: TRBJ1-1
clone_size: .
d_call: .
v_call: TRBV25-1

cdr3_nt: TGCGCCAGCAGCTTGGAGAGTAGCGGGGGTTCCACAGATACGCAGTATTTT
cdr3_aa: CASSLESSGGSTDTQYF
j_call: TRBJ2-3
clone_size: .
d_call: TRBD2
v_call: TRBV5-1

cdr3_nt: TGTGCCAGCAGGCCAGGACAGGGGATTACCGGCTACACCTTC
cdr3_aa: CASRPGQGITGYTF
j_call: TRBJ1-2
clone_size: .
d_call: TRBD1
v_call: TRBV7-9

cdr3_nt: TGCAGCGTTGATCGACAGGGAGGCGGTGAAAAACTGTTTTTT
cdr3_aa: CSVDRQGGGEKLFF
j_call: TRBJ1-4
clone_size: once
d_call: TRBD1
v_call: TRBV29-1

cdr3_nt: TGTGCCAGTGCTAGCGGGCTCTCCTACGAGCAGTACTTC
cdr3_aa: CASASGLSYEQYF
j_call: TRBJ2-7
clone_size: .
d_call: TRBD2
v_call: TRBV19

cdr3_nt: TGTGCCAGCAGTCCTGACAGGGGGAGAAACATTCAGTACTTC
cdr3_aa: CASSPDRGRNIQYF
j_call: TRBJ2-4
clone_size: .
d_call: TRBD1
v_call: TRBV2

cdr3_nt: TGTGCCAGCAGCCTGGGACTAGCGGGAGTCCCCTCCTACGAGCAGTACTTC
cdr3_aa: CASSLGLAGVPSYEQYF
j_call: TRBJ2-7
clone_size: .
d_call: TRBD2
v_call: TRBV7-8

cdr3_nt: TGTGCCAGCAGTTTCGGGACAGGGGCTTATCAGCAGTACTTC
cdr3_aa: CASSFGTGAYQQYF
j_call: TRBJ2-7
clone_size: .
d_call: TRBD1
v_call: TRBV28

cdr3_nt: TGCGCCAGCAAAGGGGACTCCTCTTTTTATGGCTACACCTTC
cdr3_aa: CASKGDSSFYGYTF
j_call: TRBJ1-2
clone_size: .
d_call: .
v_call: TRBV5-1

cdr3_nt: TGTGCCAGCGCAGTTGAAAACGAGCAGTACTTC
cdr3_aa: CASAVENEQYF
j_call: TRBJ2-7
clone_size: .
d_call: .
v_call: TRBV6-1

cdr3_nt: TGTGCCAGCAGCTGGGGGGGACCCACTAATGAAAAACTGTTTTTT
cdr3_aa: CASSWGGPTNEKLFF
j_call: TRBJ1-4
clone_size: .
d_call: .
v_call: TRBV2

cdr3_nt: TGTGCCAGCAGCCTACTAGCGTCGACTTCAGATACGCAGTATTTT
cdr3_aa: CASSLLASTSDTQYF
j_call: TRBJ2-3
clone_size: .
d_call: TRBD2
v_call: TRBV7-3

cdr3_nt: TGTGCCAGCAGTCGCAGTGGGCTCAACGAGCAGTTCTTC
cdr3_aa: CASSRSGLNEQFF
j_call: TRBJ2-1
clone_size: .
d_call: .
v_call: TRBV5-4

cdr3_nt: TGTGCCAGCAGCTCTCAGGGGGCTAATTCACCCCTCCACTTT
cdr3_aa: CASSSQGANSPLHF
j_call: TRBJ1-6
clone_size: .
d_call: TRBD1
v_call: TRBV5-6

cdr3_nt: TGTGCCAGCTCACGGACAGGGAATCAGCCCCAGCATTTT
cdr3_aa: CASSRTGNQPQHF
j_call: TRBJ1-5
clone_size: .
d_call: TRBD1
v_call: TRBV18

cdr3_nt: TGTGCCAGCAGCCCAAGTTACCTCAGGGAATTGTATGGCTACACCTTC
cdr3_aa: CASSPSYLRELYGYTF
j_call: TRBJ1-2
clone_size: .
d_call: .
v_call: TRBV7-9

cdr3_nt: TGCGCCAGCAGCCAAGAGGGCCGGTTGGGCGGGGAGCTGTTTTTT
cdr3_aa: CASSQEGRLGGELFF
j_call: TRBJ2-2
clone_size: .
d_call: .
v_call: TRBV4-3

cdr3_nt: TGTGCCAGCAGCTCGACTAGCGGGAGGATCGGGGAGCTGTTTTTT
cdr3_aa: CASSSTSGRIGELFF
j_call: TRBJ2-2
clone_size: few
d_call: TRBD2
v_call: TRBV11-2

cdr3_nt: TGTGCCAGCAGTCCCTGGACAGGGGGCAGCGAGCAGTACTTC
cdr3_aa: CASSPWTGGSEQYF
j_call: TRBJ2-7
clone_size: .
d_call: TRBD1
v_call: TRBV6-5

cdr3_nt: TGTGCCAGTAGTTCTAGCGGGGGAGCGACCGGGGAGCTGTTTTTT
cdr3_aa: CASSSSGGATGELFF
j_call: TRBJ2-2
clone_size: .
d_call: TRBD2
v_call: TRBV19

cdr3_nt: TGCGCCAGCAGCTTGGAGGCACAGGGGGCCGTCCAAGAGACCCAGTACTTC
cdr3_aa: CASSLEAQGAVQETQYF
j_call: TRBJ2-5
clone_size: .
d_call: TRBD1
v_call: TRBV5-1